Sequencing of this T cell receptor beta chain was carried out in a study of blood T cell repertoires in COVID-19. The overall study: The samples span acute and convalescent COVID-19 from the United States, Italy and Spain.

V dropped 4 bases and J dropped 13 bases, with 22 bases sitting between them. The CDR3 spans 14 residues. Looked up from germline, CDR1 is LGHDT and CDR2 is YNNKEL (reference sequence). Clones were read by immunoSEQ multiplex PCR, and TCRdb kept only the in-frame ones, dropping some. Here the sample spans 300,000 to 400,000 clones, about 88% being singletons. Seattle researchers signed up patients amid active infection and tracked them longitudinally. The chain employs TRBV3-1 (or the pseudogene TRBV3-2) and TRBJ1-2; D is perhaps TRBD1 (6 bases). The TCR comes from a woman in her fifties or sixties with COVID-19, enrolled during active disease. The sample taken for sequencing was peripheral blood. CDR3 residues: CASSPYGNRAGGTF. DNA of the CDR3: TGTGCCAGCAGCCCCTACGGAAACAGGGCTGGGGGCACCTTC.